This T cell receptor beta chain emerged from a study of tumor-infiltrating lymphocytes in primary liver carcinoma. At the level of the study: Patients were men and women aged 30 to 69 years. Findings and limits, study-wide: Significantly greater top-250-clone fractions characterized tumors relative to blood (p = 0.039). Only around 7-25% of top clones occurred in all five tumor regions.

Synthesis of TCR beta cDNA was carried out from 500 ng total RNA with a constant-region primer. Modified slightly, ARM-PCR produced TCR beta libraries over three nested multiplex PCR rounds. Use of TRBV1-TRBV30 forward primers with a C-beta reverse primer characterized the first two PCR rounds, which lasted around 9 cycles each. TCRdb processed the multiplex PCR reads anew with MiXCR; each CDR3 protein has one entry. The profile shows more than 95,000 distinct CDR3 sequences, around 64% of them singletons. This clonotype was seen a handful of times. Antigen: not known. CDR1 is SGHRS, CDR2 YFSETQ, per germline. V was shortened by 3 bases and J by 5 bases, with 8 bases between the two germline ends. This CDR3 spans 12 amino acids. Co-extracted RNA and DNA came from roughly 21-30 mg of unsorted bulk tissue. Subjects presented with primary liver carcinoma managed by surgical resection.

The sequencing sample was made of liver tumor tissue from sampling region 3. The sample's subset: tumor region T3, left-lateral pole. This receptor was obtained from a woman in her fifties or sixties with primary liver carcinoma and hepatitis B virus infection. The chain combines TRBV5-1 with TRBJ2-5; the D is unclear. The CDR3 DNA follows: TGCGCCAGCAGCTCCCTAGGGGAGACCCAGTACTTC. Translating it yields CASSSLGETQYF. Full variable domain (remainder filled in from reference TRBV5-1 and TRBJ2-5): KAGVTQTPRYLIKTRGQQVTLSCSPISGHRSVSWYQQTPGQGLQFLFEYFSETQRNKGNFPGRFSGRQFSNSRSEMNVSTLELGDSALYLCASSSLGETQYFGPGTRLLVL.